This record covers a single T cell receptor (beta chain). The CDR3 covers 15 residues. From germline, CDR1 is SGHDN and CDR2 FVKESK. This record comes from a study of blood T cells in healthy people across ages. A second about 7 to 12 cycle PCR used barcoded and J-beta primers. TCRdb re-analysed the 5' RACE reads in MiXCR, keeping a single row per CDR3 protein. Of over 300,000 distinct CDR3 sequences listed, 45% to 65% are singletons. Specimen: blood. The chain links TRBV14 to TRBJ2-7; 9 nucleotides line up with TRBD1. The last part of the DNA fits TRBJ2-5 better; the J call may be wrong. This receptor was taken from a man between 60 and 75 years old in good health. CDR3 nucleotides: TGTGCCAGCAGCATCCTGACAGGGGGTAAAGAGACCCAGTACTTC. As protein: CASSILTGGKETQYF.